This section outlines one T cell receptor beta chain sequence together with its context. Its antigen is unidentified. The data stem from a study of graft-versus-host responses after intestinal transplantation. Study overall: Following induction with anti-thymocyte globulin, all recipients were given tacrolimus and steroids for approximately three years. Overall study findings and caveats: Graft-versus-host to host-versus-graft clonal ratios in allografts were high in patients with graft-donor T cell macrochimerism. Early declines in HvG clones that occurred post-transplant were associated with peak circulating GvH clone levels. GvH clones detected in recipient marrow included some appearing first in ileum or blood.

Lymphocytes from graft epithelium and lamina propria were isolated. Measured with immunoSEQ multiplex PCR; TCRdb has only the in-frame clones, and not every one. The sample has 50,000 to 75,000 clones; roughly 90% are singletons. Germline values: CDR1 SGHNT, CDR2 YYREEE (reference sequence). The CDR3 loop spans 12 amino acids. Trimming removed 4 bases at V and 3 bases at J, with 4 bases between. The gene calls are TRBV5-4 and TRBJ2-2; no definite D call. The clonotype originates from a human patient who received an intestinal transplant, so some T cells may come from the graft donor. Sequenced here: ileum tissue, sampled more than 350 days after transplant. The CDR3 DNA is TGTGCCAGCAGCACGGACACCGGGGAGCTGTTTTTT. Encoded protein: CASSTDTGELFF. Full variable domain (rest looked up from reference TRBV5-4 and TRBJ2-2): ETGVTQSPTHLIKTRGQQVTLRCSSQSGHNTVSWYQQALGQGPQFIFQYYREEENGRGNFPPRFSGLQFPNYSSELNVNALELDDSALYLCASSTDTGELFFGEGSRLTVL.